This T cell receptor beta chain was recorded in a study of breast tumors, draining lymph nodes, adjacent tissues (dated by TCRdb to the mid-2010s). In terms of the full investigation: In breast cancer patients, the study compared the TCR beta repertoires of tumor, adjacent nontumor tissue and axillary lymph nodes. In human breast cancer, the study set out to assess how tumor, surrounding tissue and draining lymph node repertoires relate to one another and whether T cells might be exchanged between them.

This clonotype was seen many times. Its antigen target is currently unknown. No clone much larger than this one lies a single base away; base qualities are absent. CDR1 SGHAT and CDR2 FQNNGV were looked up in the germline V gene. V loses 8 bases of germline sequence and J loses 0 bases, and the interval between the two ends is 22 bases. The CDR3, from cysteine to phenylalanine, totals 18 residues. The sequence is cut down to CDR3 DNA, 54 bases in frame from base 1. Lymph node samples were obtained from the axillary draining lymph nodes of breast cancer patients. Overall results and qualifications from the work: Tumor T-cell repertoires showed less diversity than lymph node repertoires and more diversity than nontumor tissue repertoires, and tumor T-cell repertoires showed preferential V and J gene usage. The conclusion that tumor T cells originate in lymph nodes was framed as consistent with a hypothesis rather than directly demonstrated. Tumor and nontumor tissue repertoires were significantly more similar in luminal-like than in basal-like breast cancer. The data were considered consistent with the idea that most tumor T cells come from the lymph node and then expand in tumor tissue.

The reads were generated on an Illumina HiSeq 2000. Multiplex PCR amplification was used to generate the TCR beta chain libraries. The amplified TCR beta chain products were analyzed by high-throughput sequencing. Through fastp at Q25 and MiXCR, TCRdb rebuilt clones from the public reads, retaining in-frame beta chains. Under each unique CDR3 protein, matching rows form one entry showing the most common genes and DNA. The sample table holds fewer than 200,000 distinct CDR3 sequences, of which about 34% were seen once. 3.8% of the sample lies in the top ten. The chain links TRBV11-2 with TRBJ2-2; tentative D gene TRBD2, with 6 bases matching. The sample consisted of axillary lymph node tissue. The TCR was taken from a female donor with breast cancer. Some clones in this sample may be carry-over from other donors' samples. Here the CDR3 is given as CASPRPPGLFSNTGELFF. The nucleotides read TGTGCCAGCCCCAGGCCCCCGGGACTTTTTTCGAACACCGGGGAGCTGTTTTTT.